This TCR beta chain emerged from a study of metastatic and nonmetastatic thyroid tumors. Deletions cut 2 bases from V and 1 base from J, with 5 bases between. Germline V gene lookup returns CDR1 KGHDR and CDR2 SFDVKD. The CDR3 is 15 amino acids. Prior to thyroid surgery, none of the patients had received any treatment. Concerning this clone: Possible read error: a much larger clone is one base away. Other DNA variants within this sample encode the same CDR3.

TCRdb re-analyzed the PCR reads using MiXCR. Of tens of thousands of clones in the sample, 12% are singletons; the top ten hold roughly 9.6%. The chain has TRBV24-1 and TRBJ2-6; D unresolved. This sequence originates from a female donor with papillary thyroid cancer or a benign thyroid nodule (not recorded which). Some clones in this sample may be carry-over from other donors' samples. Sample: tumor tissue. As DNA, the CDR3 is TGTGCCACCAGTGATTCGATATCTGGGGCCAACGTCCTGACTTTC. Its translation: CATSDSISGANVLTF.